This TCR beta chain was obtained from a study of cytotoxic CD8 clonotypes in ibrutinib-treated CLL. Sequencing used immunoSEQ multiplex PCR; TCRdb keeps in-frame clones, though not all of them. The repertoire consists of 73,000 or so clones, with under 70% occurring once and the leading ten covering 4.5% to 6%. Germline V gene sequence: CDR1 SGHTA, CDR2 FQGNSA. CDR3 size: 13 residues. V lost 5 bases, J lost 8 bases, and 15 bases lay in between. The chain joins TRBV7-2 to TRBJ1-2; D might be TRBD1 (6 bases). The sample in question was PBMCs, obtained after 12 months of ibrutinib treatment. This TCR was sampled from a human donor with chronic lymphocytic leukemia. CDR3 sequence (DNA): TGTGCCAGCAGCCCCGCGGGGGCGCGAGGCTACACCTTC. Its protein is CASSPAGARGYTF.